This is a list of T cell receptor beta chains from one sample in a study of cytomegalovirus exposure and HLA in healthy donors. Clones were sequenced by immunoSEQ multiplex PCR, and TCRdb holds only the in-frame ones, with some missing. This table holds 220,000 or so clones, around four fifths found once. The sample consisted of PBMCs. The receptors were sampled from a man between 50 and 59 years old in good health and CMV-seronegative. Each CDR3 is given with its conserved first and last residue. A D gene is named only where the DNA matches it firmly. Size is stated for part of the rows, as once, few or many counts, or as a class when the clone is expanded.

>TRBJ2-3|.|.|TRBV9
TGTGCCAGCAGCCCGCAGGGTGGGGCCGCTAGCACAGATACGCAGTATTTT
CASSPQGGAASTDTQYF
>TRBJ2-7|.|TRBD1|TRBV30
TGTGCCTGGACGACAGGGCCGAGCTCCTACGAGCAGTACTTC
CAWTTGPSSYEQYF
>TRBJ1-1|.|.|TRBV5-6
TGTGCCAGCAGCTTGGGGTCAGGCACTGAAGCTTTCTTT
CASSLGSGTEAFF
>TRBJ2-7|.|TRBD2|TRBV28
TGTGCCAGCAGAGGTAGCGGGAGGGCCGTGAACGAGCAGTACTTC
CASRGSGRAVNEQYF
>TRBJ2-7|.|.|TRBV7-2
TGTGCCAGCAGCTCCCCGGGACACACCTACGAGCAGTACTTC
CASSSPGHTYEQYF
>TRBJ1-2|.|TRBD1|TRBV13
TGTGCCAGCAGCTTTGACAGGGGAAGGAACGGCTACACCTTC
CASSFDRGRNGYTF
>TRBJ1-1|.|.|TRBV29-1
TGCAGCGTGATGAGGAACACTGAAGCTTTCTTT
CSVMRNTEAFF
>TRBJ2-2|once|TRBD1|TRBV30
TGTGCCTGGACCGCTGACAGGGTAACCACCGGGGAGCTGTTTTTT
CAWTADRVTTGELFF
>TRBJ2-7|.|.|TRBV19
TGTGCCAGTAGTATCCCGGGGTCGGCGTCTGGGTCCTACGAGCAGTACTTC
CASSIPGSASGSYEQYF
>TRBJ2-7|.|.|TRBV5-1
TGCGCCAGCTTTTCGGAACCGGGGTACTACGAGCAGTACTTC
CASFSEPGYYEQYF
>TRBJ2-7|.|TRBD1|TRBV27
TGTGCCAGCAGTTTTGGGGACAGGGGGCTTTTCGAGCAGTACTTC
CASSFGDRGLFEQYF
>TRBJ2-2|.|.|TRBV28
TGTGCCAGCAGGACCGGGAGATTCGCCGGGGAGCTGTTTTTT
CASRTGRFAGELFF
>TRBJ2-7|once|TRBD2|TRBV10-3
TGTGCCATCAGTGGTGGGACTAGCGGAACCTACGAGCAGTACTTC
CAISGGTSGTYEQYF
>TRBJ2-1|.|.|TRBV19
TGTGCCAGTAGGGATAGCGCTCGATCTAATTACAATGAGCAGTTCTTC
CASRDSARSNYNEQFF
>TRBJ2-7|.|.|TRBV23-1
TGCGCCAGCAGTCAAGGGCAGGGATTCTACGAGCAGTACTTC
CASSQGQGFYEQYF
>TRBJ2-7|.|TRBD2|TRBV2
TGTGCCAGCAGGGATAGCGGGACTCGCTACGAGCAGTACTTC
CASRDSGTRYEQYF
>TRBJ2-1|.|TRBD2|TRBV7-9
TGTGCCAGCAGCTTAGGACTAGCGGGCACCTGGAATGAGCAGTTCTTC
CASSLGLAGTWNEQFF